This is a list of T cell receptor beta chains from one sample in a study of Ad26.COV2.S vaccination and SARS-CoV-2 variants. Here immunoSEQ multiplex PCR was the method, and the copy in TCRdb shows in-frame clones only, minus some. The data show hundreds of thousands of clones, 80% to 90% seen once. The source material was peripheral blood, sampled in a trial of Ad26.COV2.S vaccine versus placebo. These TCRs come from a person aged 18-60 years who received the Ad26.COV2.S COVID-19 vaccine or a placebo. CDR3s include the opening cysteine and the closing phenylalanine or tryptophan. The D gene is left open where the match is weak. Clone size is shown for a subset of rows, as once, few, many or a class of expanded clone.

J gene: TRBJ2-7
V gene: TRBV18
D gene: TRBD1
clone size: .
CDR3 DNA: TGTGCCAGCTCAGGACCCGGGACAGGGAACTACGAGCAGTACTTC
CDR3 protein: CASSGPGTGNYEQYF

J gene: TRBJ2-1
V gene: TRBV12-3/TRBV12-4
D gene: .
clone size: .
CDR3 DNA: TGTGCCAGCAGTTTACGGGGGGCCAATGAGCAGTTCTTC
CDR3 protein: CASSLRGANEQFF

J gene: TRBJ1-1
V gene: TRBV29-1
D gene: .
clone size: once
CDR3 DNA: TGCAGCGTTTTACTGGTGAACACTGAAGCTTTCTTT
CDR3 protein: CSVLLVNTEAFF

J gene: TRBJ1-3
V gene: TRBV12-3/TRBV12-4
D gene: .
clone size: .
CDR3 DNA: TGTGCCAGCAGTTCCGGAAACACCATATATTTT
CDR3 protein: CASSSGNTIYF

J gene: TRBJ2-1
V gene: TRBV3-1/TRBV3-2
D gene: .
clone size: .
CDR3 DNA: TGTGCCAGCAGCTTCCGGGACTCCTCCTACAATGAGCAGTTCTTC
CDR3 protein: CASSFRDSSYNEQFF

J gene: TRBJ1-2
V gene: TRBV19
D gene: .
clone size: .
CDR3 DNA: TGTGCCAGTAGTATAGATCTCTATGGCTACACCTTC
CDR3 protein: CASSIDLYGYTF

J gene: TRBJ2-3
V gene: TRBV7-9
D gene: .
clone size: .
CDR3 DNA: TGTGCCAGCAGCTTTAGGGAAGATACGCAGTATTTT
CDR3 protein: CASSFREDTQYF

J gene: TRBJ1-2
V gene: TRBV5-6
D gene: TRBD1
clone size: .
CDR3 DNA: TGTGCCAGCACCTGGACAGGGGTGCAGGGCTACACCTTC
CDR3 protein: CASTWTGVQGYTF

J gene: TRBJ2-6
V gene: TRBV15
D gene: .
clone size: .
CDR3 DNA: TGTGCCACCAGCAGAGATAGGTACTCTGGGGCCAACGTCCTGACTTTC
CDR3 protein: CATSRDRYSGANVLTF

J gene: TRBJ2-7
V gene: TRBV7-8
D gene: TRBD2
clone size: .
CDR3 DNA: TGTGCCAGCAGCCCAGGACTAGCGGGTAGCTCCTACGAGCAGTACTTC
CDR3 protein: CASSPGLAGSSYEQYF

J gene: TRBJ2-5
V gene: TRBV7-2
D gene: TRBD2
clone size: .
CDR3 DNA: TGTGCCAGCAGCCCCAACTCCGGGACTAGCGTATTGGAGACCCAGTACTTC
CDR3 protein: CASSPNSGTSVLETQYF

J gene: TRBJ2-5
V gene: TRBV6-6
D gene: .
clone size: .
CDR3 DNA: TGTGCCAGCAGTTACTCGAGTAGCGAGGAGACCCAGTACTTC
CDR3 protein: CASSYSSSEETQYF

J gene: TRBJ2-3
V gene: TRBV19
D gene: TRBD1
clone size: .
CDR3 DNA: TGTGCCAGTTCTCGGACAGGCCCTAGCACAGATACGCAGTATTTT
CDR3 protein: CASSRTGPSTDTQYF

J gene: TRBJ1-5
V gene: TRBV2
D gene: .
clone size: .
CDR3 DNA: TGTGCCAGCAGGGACCTCACGGGGGGGGCTCAGCCCCAGCATTTT
CDR3 protein: CASRDLTGGAQPQHF

J gene: TRBJ2-5
V gene: TRBV19
D gene: .
clone size: .
CDR3 DNA: TGTGCCAGTAGCTTGGGACCTGCCCAAGAGACCCAGTACTTC
CDR3 protein: CASSLGPAQETQYF

J gene: TRBJ2-1
V gene: TRBV11-2
D gene: .
clone size: .
CDR3 DNA: TGTGCCAGCAGCTTAAAGGGATCCTACAATGAGCAGTTCTTC
CDR3 protein: CASSLKGSYNEQFF

J gene: TRBJ1-6
V gene: TRBV3-1/TRBV3-2
D gene: TRBD1
clone size: .
CDR3 DNA: TGTGCCAGCAGCCAAAGACAGGGGGCAAGGAATTCACCCCTCCACTTT
CDR3 protein: CASSQRQGARNSPLHF

J gene: TRBJ1-2
V gene: TRBV6-5
D gene: .
clone size: .
CDR3 DNA: TGTGCCAGCAGGCCCCAGGGCAGGGCCGGCTATGGCTACACCTTC
CDR3 protein: CASRPQGRAGYGYTF

J gene: TRBJ2-5
V gene: TRBV18
D gene: TRBD1
clone size: .
CDR3 DNA: TGTGCCAGCTCACCTTCTCCGGGACAGGGGGCGAAGACCCAGTACTTC
CDR3 protein: CASSPSPGQGAKTQYF

J gene: TRBJ2-1
V gene: TRBV3-1/TRBV3-2
D gene: .
clone size: .
CDR3 DNA: TGTGCCAGCAGCCAAACAGAAGCCTACAATGAGCAGTTCTTC
CDR3 protein: CASSQTEAYNEQFF

J gene: TRBJ1-5
V gene: TRBV29-1
D gene: .
clone size: .
CDR3 DNA: TGCAGCGTTAGGCTGGGACCTGATCAGCCCCAGCATTTT
CDR3 protein: CSVRLGPDQPQHF

J gene: TRBJ2-7
V gene: TRBV2
D gene: .
clone size: .
CDR3 DNA: TGTGCCAGCAAGCGCGCCAGGGTCTACGAGCAGTACTTC
CDR3 protein: CASKRARVYEQYF

J gene: TRBJ2-5
V gene: TRBV14
D gene: .
clone size: few
CDR3 DNA: TGTGCCAGCAGCCGGTCGAACGTCCGCCAAGAGACCCAGTACTTC
CDR3 protein: CASSRSNVRQETQYF

J gene: TRBJ1-1
V gene: TRBV5-1
D gene: .
clone size: .
CDR3 DNA: TGCGCCAGCAGCTTTAGCTCACAGAACACTGAAGCTTTCTTT
CDR3 protein: CASSFSSQNTEAFF

J gene: TRBJ2-1
V gene: TRBV29-1
D gene: TRBD2
clone size: .
CDR3 DNA: TGCAGCGTTGAAGGGACTAGCGGGAGTGGAGATGAGCAGTTCTTC
CDR3 protein: CSVEGTSGSGDEQFF

J gene: TRBJ2-7
V gene: TRBV5-8
D gene: TRBD1
clone size: .
CDR3 DNA: TGTGCCAGCAGCTTGGGGGTCGGACAGGGGGCGAGGGAGCAGTACTTC
CDR3 protein: CASSLGVGQGAREQYF

J gene: TRBJ2-2
V gene: TRBV7-8
D gene: TRBD1
clone size: few
CDR3 DNA: TGTGCCAGCAGCTGGGACAGGATGAACACCGGGGAGCTGTTTTTT
CDR3 protein: CASSWDRMNTGELFF

J gene: TRBJ2-6
V gene: TRBV15
D gene: .
clone size: .
CDR3 DNA: TGTGCCACCAGCTCCCGACTTCCCGGGGCCAACGTCCTGACTTTC
CDR3 protein: CATSSRLPGANVLTF

J gene: TRBJ1-1
V gene: TRBV12-3/TRBV12-4
D gene: .
clone size: .
CDR3 DNA: TGTGCCAGCCTTGGGGGGCTACGGGAAGCTTTCTTT
CDR3 protein: CASLGGLREAFF

J gene: TRBJ2-1
V gene: TRBV2
D gene: .
clone size: .
CDR3 DNA: TGTGCCACCATGCGAAACTCCTACAATGAGCAGTTCTTC
CDR3 protein: CATMRNSYNEQFF

J gene: TRBJ2-7
V gene: TRBV5-4
D gene: .
clone size: .
CDR3 DNA: TGTGCCAGCAGCTTGGATGGCGAGCAGTACTTC
CDR3 protein: CASSLDGEQYF

J gene: TRBJ1-5
V gene: TRBV6-2/TRBV6-3
D gene: .
clone size: .
CDR3 DNA: TGTGCCAGCAGTTACGTTGCCGGGACATCTTATAGCAATCAGCCCCAGCATTTT
CDR3 protein: CASSYVAGTSYSNQPQHF

J gene: TRBJ2-2
V gene: TRBV6-5
D gene: .
clone size: many
CDR3 DNA: TGTGCCAGCAGTTACCTGGGTGATGGCAGGACCGGGGAGCTGTTTTTT
CDR3 protein: CASSYLGDGRTGELFF

J gene: TRBJ1-6
V gene: TRBV18
D gene: .
clone size: .
CDR3 DNA: TGTGCCAGCTCGCCAAGGACACCGAATAATTCACCCCTCCACTTT
CDR3 protein: CASSPRTPNNSPLHF

J gene: TRBJ2-1
V gene: TRBV5-1
D gene: .
clone size: .
CDR3 DNA: TGCGCCAGCAGCTTGGTTGGGACACTTTACAATGAGCAGTTCTTC
CDR3 protein: CASSLVGTLYNEQFF

J gene: TRBJ2-5
V gene: TRBV11-2
D gene: .
clone size: .
CDR3 DNA: TGTGCCAGCAGCCCAGGACCGAAACAAGAGACCCAGTACTTC
CDR3 protein: CASSPGPKQETQYF

J gene: TRBJ2-3
V gene: TRBV6-5
D gene: .
clone size: .
CDR3 DNA: TGTGCCAGCAGTTACGGCCCCCCTAGCACAGATACGCAGTATTTT
CDR3 protein: CASSYGPPSTDTQYF

J gene: TRBJ1-5
V gene: TRBV27
D gene: TRBD1
clone size: .
CDR3 DNA: TGTGCCAGCAAGGGACAGGGCCGCCAGCCCCAGCATTTT
CDR3 protein: CASKGQGRQPQHF

J gene: TRBJ2-2
V gene: TRBV4-2
D gene: TRBD2
clone size: .
CDR3 DNA: TGTGCCAGCAGCCAAGAGGGCGGGGGGAACACCGGGGAGCTGTTTTTT
CDR3 protein: CASSQEGGGNTGELFF

J gene: TRBJ2-1
V gene: TRBV6-5
D gene: TRBD2
clone size: .
CDR3 DNA: TGTGCCAGCAACCCTAGCGGGAGCCCCTACAATGAGCAGTTCTTC
CDR3 protein: CASNPSGSPYNEQFF

J gene: TRBJ2-7
V gene: TRBV21-1
D gene: .
clone size: .
CDR3 DNA: TGTGCCAGCAGCAAAAGCAGGGCGGAGGGACAGGGCCCCTACGAGCAGTACTTC
CDR3 protein: CASSKSRAEGQGPYEQYF

J gene: TRBJ1-6
V gene: TRBV19
D gene: .
clone size: .
CDR3 DNA: TGTGCCAGTAGTCCCTCTGAGGGTGTGGGCTCACCCCTCCACTTT
CDR3 protein: CASSPSEGVGSPLHF

J gene: TRBJ2-3
V gene: TRBV5-1
D gene: .
clone size: once
CDR3 DNA: TGCGCCAGCAGCTTCCTCGGGAGAGGCGCAGATACGCAGTATTTT
CDR3 protein: CASSFLGRGADTQYF

J gene: TRBJ1-1
V gene: TRBV20-1
D gene: TRBD1
clone size: .
CDR3 DNA: TGCAGTGCTAGTGGGGGACAGGGCGGGACTGAAGCTTTCTTT
CDR3 protein: CSASGGQGGTEAFF

J gene: TRBJ1-1
V gene: TRBV4-2
D gene: .
clone size: .
CDR3 DNA: TGTGCCAGCAGCCAAGATTTTGGAGAAAGTGAAGCTTTCTTT
CDR3 protein: CASSQDFGESEAFF

J gene: TRBJ2-3
V gene: TRBV29-1
D gene: .
clone size: .
CDR3 DNA: TGCAGCGCCAGCACCGGGAAAGATACGCAGTATTTT
CDR3 protein: CSASTGKDTQYF

J gene: TRBJ2-1
V gene: TRBV10-1
D gene: TRBD2
clone size: once
CDR3 DNA: TGCGCCAGCAGCGACCCCTCTAGCGGGGTCAATGAGCAGTTCTTC
CDR3 protein: CASSDPSSGVNEQFF

J gene: TRBJ1-6
V gene: TRBV12-2
D gene: .
clone size: once
CDR3 DNA: TGTGCAAGTCGCTTAGGGAGGGTATTCGGGACAGGGCCCTATAATTCACCCCTCCACTTT
CDR3 protein: CASRLGRVFGTGPYNSPLHF

J gene: TRBJ1-1
V gene: TRBV6-6
D gene: .
clone size: .
CDR3 DNA: TGTGCCAGCAGAGACCCGGGTGGACGGATGAACACTGAAGCTTTCTTT
CDR3 protein: CASRDPGGRMNTEAFF

J gene: TRBJ2-3
V gene: TRBV30
D gene: .
clone size: .
CDR3 DNA: TGTGCCTGGAGCGGCTTCAAAGGCGGGGGCGGGATGGGCACAGATACGCAGTATTTT
CDR3 protein: CAWSGFKGGGGMGTDTQYF

J gene: TRBJ2-1
V gene: TRBV10-3
D gene: TRBD2
clone size: .
CDR3 DNA: TGTGCCGTACAAATCGCGGGAGGTGGTTACAATGAGCAGTTCTTC
CDR3 protein: CAVQIAGGGYNEQFF

J gene: TRBJ1-5
V gene: TRBV18
D gene: .
clone size: once
CDR3 DNA: TGTGCCAGCTCACCACAGGGCGAAGGTCAGCCCCAGCATTTT
CDR3 protein: CASSPQGEGQPQHF

J gene: TRBJ2-2
V gene: TRBV29-1
D gene: .
clone size: .
CDR3 DNA: TGCAGCGTCGTGAGAGGGGGGGCCGGGGAGCTGTTTTTT
CDR3 protein: CSVVRGGAGELFF

J gene: TRBJ2-2
V gene: TRBV6-5
D gene: .
clone size: .
CDR3 DNA: TGTGCCAGCAGTTGGTGGGGGACCACCGGGGAGCTGTTTTTT
CDR3 protein: CASSWWGTTGELFF

J gene: TRBJ1-5
V gene: TRBV19
D gene: .
clone size: .
CDR3 DNA: TGTGCCAGTAGAGCCTTGTCCGGGGCCCAGCATTTT
CDR3 protein: CASRALSGAQHF

J gene: TRBJ2-2
V gene: TRBV12-5
D gene: .
clone size: .
CDR3 DNA: TGTGCTAGTGGCTTCAATACCGGGGAGCTGTTTTTT
CDR3 protein: CASGFNTGELFF